The source of this T cell receptor beta chain is a study of early T cells in non-severe SARS-CoV-2 infection. Across the whole study: RNA in bulk from unsorted whole blood was sequenced, and chains were unpaired. Study results and caveats: Anti-spike CD8 responses were favored by VDJdb matching, which missed private and CD4 specificities.

This clonotype was counted many times. The antigen remains unidentified. Trimming took 3 bases from V and 3 from J, leaving 20 bases between them. Per the germline V gene, CDR1 is LGHNA and CDR2 is YSLEER. The CDR3 has 17 amino acids. Researchers tagged individual cDNA molecules with unique molecular identifiers. TCRdb processed the 5' RACE reads anew with MiXCR; each CDR3 protein has one entry. The sample records roughly 48,000 distinct CDR3 sequences, less than 4.5% being singletons. The TCR was taken from an adult who was a healthcare worker with PCR-confirmed SARS-CoV-2 infection or an uninfected control (not recorded which). Specimen: whole blood. J is TRBJ1-1 and V is TRBV4-3; tentative D call: TRBD1 (6 bases). The CDR3 sequence is CASSQDSIEGTYTEAFF. The CDR3 DNA sequence: TGCGCCAGCAGCCAGGACAGCATTGAGGGAACCTACACTGAAGCTTTCTTT.